This TCR beta chain was identified during a study of beta chain features in type 1 diabetes. Study results and limitations: For type 1 diabetes patients, VDJ junctions showed fewer insertions and more deletions.

The J segment lost 6 bases and the V segment lost 4 bases, leaving 9 bases of the junction unmatched. This CDR3 comprises 16 residues. The germline V gene has CDR1 SGDLS and CDR2 YYNGEE. Expressed TCRB transcripts were sequenced after all isolated RNA was converted to cDNA. Sequencing used immunoSEQ multiplex PCR; TCRdb keeps in-frame clones, though not all of them. This table has a few hundred thousand clones, about 30% appearing once. This clone came up a few times. Its antigen is unidentified. Sorted populations all exceeded 95% purity. This TCR was sampled from a man between 18 and 29 years old in good health. The chain couples TRBV9 to TRBJ2-1; 11 bases map to TRBD1. Sequenced material: naive CD4+ T cells from blood. CDR3 sequence: CASSPRRGTGGNEQFF. In nucleotides, the CDR3 is TGTGCCAGCAGCCCCCGCCGGGGGACAGGGGGCAATGAGCAGTTCTTC. Filled out from reference TRBV9 and TRBJ2-1, the complete variable domain reads DSGVTQTPKHLITATGQRVTLRCSPRSGDLSVYWYQQSLDQGLQFLIQYYNGEERAKGNILERFSAQQFPDLHSELNLSSLELGDSALYFCASSPRRGTGGNEQFFGPGTRLTVL.